A selection of T cell receptor beta chains follows, all from one sample in a study of T cells after yellow fever vaccination. Each CDR3 protein is one row after TCRdb ran MiXCR on the 5' RACE reads. The table lists 160,000 or so distinct CDR3 sequences, under 7.5% of them singletons, with 2.5% in the top ten. This material consisted of CD4+ T cells sorted from PBMCs, taken roughly 5 days after the first yellow fever vaccination. The source of these receptors is a man between 18 and 29 years old who received the YFV17D yellow fever vaccine. The CDR3 runs from the conserved cysteine through the conserved F or W. A D gene is named only where the DNA matches it firmly. Only some rows state a clone size, as once, few, many or a class for expanded clones.

j_gene,abundance,v_gene,d_gene,CDR3aa,CDR3nt
TRBJ2-7,.,TRBV5-2,.,CAMGLRDNCEQYF,TGTGCCATGGGCCTCCGGGACAACTGCGAGCAGTACTTC
TRBJ2-3,.,TRBV5-4,.,CASSLGRIGAGSTDTQYF,TGTGCCAGCAGCTTGGGTCGGATTGGGGCAGGAAGCACAGATACGCAGTATTTT
TRBJ1-1,.,TRBV20-1,.,CSARVRGNPQAFF,TGCAGTGCTAGAGTACGAGGGAACCCACAAGCTTTCTTT
TRBJ2-2,many,TRBV12-3/TRBV12-4,.,CPAGPGTGELFF,TGCCCCGCGGGGCCGGGCACCGGGGAGCTGTTTTTT
TRBJ1-2,.,TRBV5-1,.,CASSLAPGTRNYGYTF,TGCGCCAGCAGCTTGGCCCCCGGGACACGCAACTATGGCTACACCTTC
TRBJ1-2,few,TRBV19,TRBD1,CASSRSSDRGRANYGYTF,TGTGCCAGTAGTAGAAGCTCTGACAGGGGCCGAGCTAACTATGGCTACACCTTC
TRBJ2-1,few,TRBV12-3/TRBV12-4,TRBD2,CASSPRLAGSYNEQFF,TGTGCCAGCAGTCCAAGACTAGCGGGGAGTTACAATGAGCAGTTCTTC
TRBJ1-3,few,TRBV20-1,TRBD1,CSARVQTGIGNTIYF,TGCAGTGCAAGGGTGCAGACAGGGATCGGAAACACCATATATTTT
TRBJ2-2,few,TRBV6-1,.,CASRESNPGELFF,TGTGCCAGCAGGGAATCTAATCCCGGGGAGCTGTTTTTT
TRBJ1-2,many,TRBV5-1,TRBD1,CASSTDRARGYTF,TGCGCCAGCAGCACGGACAGGGCTCGTGGCTACACCTTC
TRBJ1-1,many,TRBV24-1,TRBD1,CATSETGTGQPFF,TGTGCCACCAGTGAAACCGGGACAGGGCAACCTTTCTTT
TRBJ2-5,few,TRBV19,.,CASTSTAIGETQYF,TGTGCCAGTACCTCAACCGCGATCGGTGAGACCCAGTACTTC
TRBJ2-3,.,TRBV5-6,TRBD2,CASSSDGGSSSGYTQYF,TGTGCCAGCAGCTCAGACGGGGGGTCCTCATCGGGTTACACGCAGTATTTT
TRBJ2-5,many,TRBV24-1,.,CATSRPPLETQYF,TGTGCCACCTCGCGGCCTCCACTAGAGACCCAGTACTTC
TRBJ2-3,many,TRBV27,TRBD2,CASGIAGGHTQYF,TGTGCCAGCGGTATAGCGGGGGGGCATACGCAGTATTTT
TRBJ1-2,.,TRBV19,.,CASRTRNGDGYTF,TGTGCCAGTAGGACAAGGAACGGGGATGGCTACACCTTC
TRBJ2-3,many,TRBV3-1,TRBD2,CASSRRHGGASADTQYF,TGTGCCAGCAGCCGGCGTCACGGGGGGGCCTCGGCAGATACGCAGTATTTT
TRBJ1-2,many,TRBV5-6,TRBD1,CASSGTGTGSLYYGYTF,TGTGCCAGCAGCGGAACCGGGACAGGGAGTCTCTACTATGGCTACACCTTC
TRBJ2-3,many,TRBV3-1,TRBD2,CASSQGGGTSMDTQYF,TGTGCCAGCAGCCAAGGGGGCGGGACTAGCATGGATACGCAGTATTTT
TRBJ2-1,.,TRBV28,.,CASRPALGDRTYSSYNEQFF,TGTGCCAGCAGACCAGCCCTTGGGGACCGAACTTACAGCTCCTACAATGAGCAGTTCTTC
TRBJ2-1,many,TRBV5-6,.,CASSLENEQFF,TGTGCCAGCAGCTTGGAAAATGAGCAGTTCTTC
TRBJ1-3,.,TRBV6-1,TRBD1,CASRATPDRASGNTLYF,TGTGCCAGCAGGGCGACCCCTGACAGGGCCTCTGGAAACACCTTATATTTT